This TCR beta chain came from a study of blood T cell repertoires in COVID-19. This CDR3 has 15 amino acids. Trimming took 0 bases from V and 9 from J; bases not matched to a gene: 4. The germline gives CDR1 LGHNA, CDR2 YNFKEQ. Repertoires were generated with immunoSEQ multiplex PCR, while TCRdb's copy carries only in-frame clones and drops some. The top ten clones hold roughly 3.6% of a sample with about 130,000 clones, around 87% of them seen once. J is TRBJ1-6 and V is TRBV4-2; 8 nucleotides match TRBD1. Sample: peripheral blood. The sequence was collected from a woman aged 60 to 75 with acute or convalescent COVID-19. Here the CDR3 reads CASSQDWTGSSPLHF. The CDR3, as DNA: TGTGCCAGCAGCCAAGATTGGACAGGGAGTTCACCCCTCCACTTT.